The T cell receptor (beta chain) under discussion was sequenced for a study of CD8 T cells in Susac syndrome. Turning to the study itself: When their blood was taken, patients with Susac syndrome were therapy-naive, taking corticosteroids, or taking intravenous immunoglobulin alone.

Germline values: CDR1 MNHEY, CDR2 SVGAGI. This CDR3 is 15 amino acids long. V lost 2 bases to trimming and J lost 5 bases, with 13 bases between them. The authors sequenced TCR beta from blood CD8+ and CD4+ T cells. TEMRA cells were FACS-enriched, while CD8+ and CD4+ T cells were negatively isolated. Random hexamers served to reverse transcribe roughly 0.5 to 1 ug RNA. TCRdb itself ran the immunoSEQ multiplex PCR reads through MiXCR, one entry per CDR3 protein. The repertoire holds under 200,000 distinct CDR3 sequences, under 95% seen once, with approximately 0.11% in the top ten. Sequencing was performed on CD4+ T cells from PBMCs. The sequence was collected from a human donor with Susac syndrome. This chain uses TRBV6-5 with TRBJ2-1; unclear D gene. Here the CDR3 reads CASSYRQPRHNEQFF. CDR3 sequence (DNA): TGTGCCAGCAGTTACCGACAACCAAGGCACAATGAGCAGTTCTTC.